Presented here are 20 T cell receptor beta chains from one specimen sequenced in a study of T cell repertoires in cytomegalovirus infection. TCRdb itself ran the reads through MiXCR, one entry per CDR3 protein. Among about 310,000 distinct CDR3 sequences listed, 15% to 20% were seen once. Sample: PBMCs. These receptors all stem from a human donor in good health (CMV status not recorded). Some clones in this sample may be carry-over from other donors' samples.

This rearrangement joins TRBV19 to TRBJ1-4; no reliable D call. This CDR3 has 15 residues. Deletions cut 5 bases from V and 8 bases from J, with 18 bases between. The germline V gene has CDR1 LNHDA and CDR2 SQIVND (reference sequence). CDR3: CASSEGTARGEKLFF. The CDR3 DNA reads as TGTGCCAGTAGTGAGGGAACGGCCAGAGGGGAAAAACTGTTTTTT.

Many counts were recorded for this clonotype. The chain couples TRBV7-2 to TRBJ2-3, with TRBD1 matching over 8 bases. The junction had 5 bases not matched to a gene; V was cut back by 5 bases and J by 7 bases. Germline loops: CDR1 SGHTA, CDR2 FQGNSA. The CDR3 is made up of 13 amino acids. The CDR3 DNA follows: TGTGCCAGCAGCACGGACAGGGCTAATACGCAGTATTTT. This encodes CASSTDRANTQYF. Full variable domain (outside the CDR3, taken from reference TRBV7-2 and TRBJ2-3): GAGVSQSPSNKVTEKGKDVELRCDPISGHTALYWYRQSLGQGLEFLIYFQGNSAPDKSGLPSDRFSAERTGGSVSTLTIQRTQQEDSAVYLCASSTDRANTQYFGPGTRLTVL.

The chain links TRBV7-4 to TRBJ1-1; D is unresolved. V gave up 1 base and J gave up 0 bases, with 6 bases separating them. The CDR3 is 14 residues long. CDR1 is SGHVT and CDR2 is SQSDAQ in the germline V gene. The CDR3 DNA reads TGTGCCAGCAGCTTAGAGGGTATGAACACTGAAGCTTTCTTT. This gives the protein CASSLEGMNTEAFF.

This clonotype appeared a few times. The J gene is TRBJ2-1, the V gene TRBV5-1, with TRBD2 matching over 7 bases. V was pared by 0 bases and J by 7 bases, with 7 bases of the junction left unmatched. Germline loops: CDR1 SGHRS, CDR2 YFSETQ. The CDR3 spans 15 residues. The CDR3 is CASSLGRGVWNEQFF. The CDR3 bases are TGCGCCAGCAGCTTGGGTCGGGGGGTATGGAATGAGCAGTTCTTC.

This clonotype was seen many times. V usage is TRBV28 and J usage is TRBJ2-7; maybe TRBD2 (6 bases). Trimming pared 4 bases from V and 7 bases from J, leaving 20 bases between. The CDR3 has 15 residues. CDR1 and CDR2 (germline): MDHEN, SYDVKM. CDR3 bases: TGTGCCAGCAGTTCCAACTCCGGGACTCCGGGAGAGCAGTACTTC. Translation gives CASSSNSGTPGEQYF.

Comments on this clonotype: Germline and junction disagree at one end, which may indicate a read error. This chain uses TRBV20-1 with TRBJ1-2; TRBD1 aligns across 7 bases. Germline values: CDR1 DFQATT, CDR2 SNEGSKA (reference sequence). CDR3 size: 14 residues. The CDR3 nucleotides are TGCAGTGCTGGAGAGGTCACAGGGGAATGGGGCTACACCTTC. Translated: CSAGEVTGEWGYTF.

This clonotype has at least ten counts. The chain links TRBV12-3 or TRBV12-4 to TRBJ2-1; 9 nucleotides align to TRBD1. J gave up 5 bases and V 5 bases, and 4 bases lay outside the gene matches. This CDR3 is 14 amino acids long. The CDR3 bases are TGTGCCAGCAGTCTCGGGACAGGGCACAATGAGCAGTTCTTC. Protein: CASSLGTGHNEQFF.

The rearrangement joins TRBV5-6 to TRBJ1-5; D gene uncertain. This CDR3 has 16 amino acids. V was pared by 0 bases and J by 3 bases, with 13 bases between. Germline V lookup: CDR1 SGHDT, CDR2 YYEEEE. Here the CDR3 DNA reads TGTGCCAGCAGCTTGGCGGGGAGTAGACTCAATCAGCCCCAGCATTTT. Translation gives CASSLAGSRLNQPQHF.

This chain connects TRBV5-4 to TRBJ1-1, with a tentative D call TRBD1 (6 bases). CDR1 is SGHNT and CDR2 is YYREEE in the germline V gene (reference sequence). The CDR3 covers 15 residues. The V end was cut by 6 bases, the J end by 0 bases, with 15 bases between. CDR3 DNA: TGTGCCAGCATCCCCCGGGGGGGCATGAACACTGAAGCTTTCTTT. As protein: CASIPRGGMNTEAFF.

The rearrangement joins TRBV7-9 to TRBJ2-1; 7 nucleotides match TRBD1. This CDR3 spans 17 amino acids. V shed 5 bases and J 6 bases; nucleotides not matched to a gene: 16. From germline, CDR1 is SEHNR and CDR2 FQNEAQ (reference sequence). The CDR3 loop reads CASSPMGTASLGNEQFF. CDR3 DNA: TGTGCCAGCAGCCCGATGGGGACAGCCTCTTTAGGCAATGAGCAGTTCTTC.

This clonotype was found a few times. The gene calls are TRBV3-1 and TRBJ1-2; TRBD1 matches 12 bases. The CDR3 is made up of 20 amino acids. V trimming: 0 bases; J trimming: 1 base; junction bases outside the gene matches: 12. The germline CDR1 and CDR2 sequences are LGHDT and YNNKEL (reference sequence). As DNA, the CDR3 is TGTGCCAGCAGCCAAGATTGGAGGTGGGGACAGGGGGCTTTTAACTATGGCTACACCTTC. It specifies CASSQDWRWGQGAFNYGYTF.

This clonotype was counted between two and nine times. This chain uses TRBV5-1 with TRBJ2-3; tentative D call: TRBD1 (6 bases). V was clipped by 0 bases and J by 1 base, with 12 bases between them. The CDR3 extends over 16 amino acids. CDR1 and CDR2 (germline): SGHRS, YFSETQ. In DNA, the CDR3 is TGCGCCAGCAGCTTGGGGTTGAACAGGGGCACAGATACGCAGTATTTT. Amino acid sequence: CASSLGLNRGTDTQYF.

The chain joins TRBV14 to TRBJ2-3; 7 bases map to TRBD2. V shed 2 bases and J 0 bases; nucleotides not matched to a gene: 8. Germline CDR1 SGHDN, CDR2 FVKESK. This CDR3 has 17 residues. The CDR3, as DNA: TGTGCCAGCAGCCAACCCGGGACTACCTCTAGCACAGATACGCAGTATTTT. This encodes CASSQPGTTSSTDTQYF.

The CDR3 sequence: CASSFPLAGDEQFF. CDR3 bases: TGTGCCAGCAGCTTCCCGCTGGCAGGCGATGAGCAGTTCTTC. This chain links TRBV7-9 with TRBJ2-1; D call uncertain. Trimming took 3 bases from V and 8 from J, leaving 14 bases between them. CDR3 length: 14 amino acids. Per germline, CDR1 SEHNR and CDR2 FQNEAQ (reference sequence).

This clonotype has only a few counts. The chain combines TRBV11-1 with TRBJ2-5; 14 bases are shared with TRBD2. This CDR3 spans 18 amino acids. V shed 5 bases and J 2 bases; nucleotides not matched to a gene: 10. Germline V gives CDR1 SGHAT, CDR2 FQDESV (reference sequence). CDR3: CASSPGTSGGLAQETQYF. In DNA form, the CDR3 reads TGTGCCAGCAGCCCCGGGACTAGCGGGGGCTTAGCTCAAGAGACCCAGTACTTC.

A few counts support this clonotype. J is TRBJ2-7 and V is TRBV2; the match to TRBD1 covers 7 bases. Germline lookup yields CDR1 SNHLY and CDR2 FYNNEI. The V and J ends lost 9 bases and 2 bases, in that order; junction bases with no gene match: 7. The CDR3 is 13 residues long. The CDR3, as DNA: TGTGCCAGTAAGACAGGGACAACCTACGAGCAGTACTTC. It translates to CASKTGTTYEQYF. Complete variable domain (other parts from reference TRBV2 and TRBJ2-7): EPEVTQTPSHQVTQMGQEVILRCVPISNHLYFYWYRQILGQKVEFLVSFYNNEISEKSEIFDDQFSVERPDGSNFTLKIRSTKLEDSAMYFCASKTGTTYEQYFGPGTRLTVT.

The chain couples TRBV2 to TRBJ2-7, with D maybe TRBD1 (6 bases). V was clipped by 6 bases and J by 3 bases, with 15 bases between them. CDR1 and CDR2 from the germline V gene are SNHLY and FYNNEI. CDR3 length: 14 amino acids. CDR3 amino acids: CASRSGQRSYEQYF. The CDR3 nucleotides read TGTGCCAGCAGGAGCGGACAGAGAAGCTACGAGCAGTACTTC.

The chain is built from TRBV6-5 and TRBJ2-1, with 9 bases that match TRBD2. The germline gives CDR1 MNHEY, CDR2 SVGAGI. This CDR3 contains 17 residues. With V trimmed by 6 bases and J by 6 bases, 15 bases remained unmatched. The CDR3 protein is CASSTRGAGGPINEQFF. The CDR3 DNA is TGTGCCAGCAGCACCCGGGGGGCGGGGGGGCCAATCAATGAGCAGTTCTTC.

A few counts support this clonotype. The chain joins TRBV7-2 to TRBJ1-2, with TRBD1 as a possible D gene (5 bases). Per germline, CDR1 SGHTA and CDR2 FQGNSA. V was cut by 5 bases and J by 2 bases, with 12 bases left in between. The CDR3 runs 14 residues. The chain's CDR3 is CASSPDRQNYGYTF. In nucleotides, the CDR3 is TGTGCCAGCAGCCCCGACCGACAGAACTATGGCTACACCTTC.

J is TRBJ1-2 and V is TRBV28; TRBD1 aligns across 7 bases. The CDR3 runs 19 residues. The V gene end was trimmed by 2 bases and the J gene end by 3 bases; junction bases not matched to a gene: 18. Looked up from germline, CDR1 is MDHEN and CDR2 is SYDVKM. The CDR3 coding sequence is TGTGCCAGCAGTTTACCCCTTCAGGTTATTACAGGGGTTTACTATGGCTACACCTTC. This gives the protein CASSLPLQVITGVYYGYTF.